This TCR beta chain was observed in a study of beta chain features in type 1 diabetes. General study results and limits: In every one of the four CD4+ subsets, TCRB CDR3s were moderately but significantly shorter in Type 1 diabetes patients.

A remark on this clone: Antigen specificity is unknown.

Isolation of CD4+ naive, central memory, regulatory and stem cell-like memory cells was achieved by sorting via CD45RO/CCR7/CD25/CD127/CD95/CD27. Reverse transcription of all isolated RNA meant that expressed TCRB transcripts were sequenced. The repertoire was sequenced with immunoSEQ multiplex PCR; TCRdb's copy has only in-frame clones and lacks some. The sample lists around 260,000 clones; around 20% were seen once. This TCR was sampled from a woman aged 40 to 55 with type 1 diabetes. What was sequenced was naive CD4+ T cells from blood.

The CDR3 coding sequence is TGTGCCAGCAGCATGTTCCCAGGGGGTGAGCAGTTCTTC. Its protein product is CASSMFPGGEQFF. This chain links TRBV9 with TRBJ2-1; 7 bases match TRBD1. The junction had 7 bases not matched to a gene; V was cut back by 4 bases and J by 9 bases. Germline assignment: CDR1 SGDLS and CDR2 YYNGEE. The CDR3 has 13 amino acids. Together with reference TRBV9 and TRBJ2-1, the CDR3 gives the full variable domain: DSGVTQTPKHLITATGQRVTLRCSPRSGDLSVYWYQQSLDQGLQFLIQYYNGEERAKGNILERFSAQQFPDLHSELNLSSLELGDSALYFCASSMFPGGEQFFGPGTRLTVL.